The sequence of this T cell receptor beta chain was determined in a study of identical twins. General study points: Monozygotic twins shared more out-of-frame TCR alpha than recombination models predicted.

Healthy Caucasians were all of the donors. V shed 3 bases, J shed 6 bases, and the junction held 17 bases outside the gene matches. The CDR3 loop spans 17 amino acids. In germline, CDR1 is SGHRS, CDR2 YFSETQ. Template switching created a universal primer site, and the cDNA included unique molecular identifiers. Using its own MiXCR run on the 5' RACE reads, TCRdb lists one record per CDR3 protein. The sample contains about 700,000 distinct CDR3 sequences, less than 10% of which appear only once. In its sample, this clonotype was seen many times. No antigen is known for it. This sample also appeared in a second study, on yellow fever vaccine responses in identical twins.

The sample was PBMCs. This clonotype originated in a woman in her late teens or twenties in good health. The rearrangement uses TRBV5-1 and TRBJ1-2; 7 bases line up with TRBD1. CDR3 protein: CASSSRMETGQVDGYTF. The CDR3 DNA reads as TGCGCCAGCAGCTCAAGGATGGAGACAGGGCAGGTCGATGGCTACACCTTC.